This paragraph covers one T cell receptor beta chain sequence. Its target is not known. Each TRB cDNA library was prepared by 5' RACE (with UMI labels). Reprocessing the 5' RACE reads, TCRdb reports a single entry for every CDR3 protein and omits DNA. The table lists roughly 80,000 distinct CDR3 sequences. This sample was included in a study of CXCR3-negative and CXCR3-positive naive CD8 T cells. The study's findings and limits: Diversity proved comparably high across both naive subsets and much lower in memory CD8+ cells. The study found CXCR3 expression partially decreased after cryopreservation and ran most assays on fresh PBMCs. The TRB CDR3s that CXCR3-positive naive cells carried were more hydrophobic than those of CXCR3-negative naive cells.

The CDR3 has 15 amino acids. Germline V gives CDR1 SQVTM, CDR2 ANQGSEA. Each CD8+ T cell subset was flow-sorted in triplicate. Every sort contained approximately 290,000 cells. Sequenced: naive CXCR3+ CD8+ T cells from blood. Subset given: CD45RO-CCR7+CD27+CD95- naive CD8+ T cells expressing CXCR3 (TNR3+). J is TRBJ2-2 and V is TRBV29-1; TCRdb's D call, TRBD1, is unchecked because there is no DNA. This clonotype was sampled from a human donor in good health. Some clones in this sample may be carry-over from other donors' samples. The CDR3 sequence is CSVEDLDRNTGELFF.